These 18 T cell receptor beta chains were sequenced from one sample in a study of graft-versus-host responses after intestinal transplantation. Antigen specificity for these receptors is unknown. Clones were read by immunoSEQ multiplex PCR, and TCRdb kept only the in-frame ones, dropping some. The table lists about 96,000 clones, 80% to 95% of them singletons, with around 0.17% in the top ten. The sample consisted of unstimulated CD4+ T cells sorted from spleen or lymph node cells, taken before intestinal transplant. The receptors originated from a human donor who received an intestinal transplant.

This clone was seen once. The chain couples TRBV30 to TRBJ1-2; D remains unclear. CDR1 is GTSNPN, CDR2 SVGIG, per germline (reference sequence). Trimming removed 5 bases at V and 5 bases at J, with 9 bases between. This CDR3 is 11 amino acids long. The CDR3 coding sequence is TGTGCCTGGGATACAGATTATGGCTACACCTTC. Translated, it gives CAWDTDYGYTF.

The chain carries TRBV11-2 and TRBJ2-5; 12 bases map to TRBD2. The CDR3 loop spans 15 amino acids. Looked up from germline, CDR1 is SGHAT and CDR2 is FQNNGV. V trimming: 4 bases; J trimming: 5 bases; junction bases outside the gene matches: 5. Written as DNA, the CDR3 is TGTGCCAGCAGCTCGACTAGCGGGGGATGGGAGACCCAGTACTTC. Translating it yields CASSSTSGGWETQYF.

This chain links TRBV29-1 with TRBJ2-3; 8 bases align to TRBD1. There are 13 residues in the CDR3. Trimming cost V 6 bases and J 3 bases; bases outside gene matches: 5. Germline V gene sequence: CDR1 SQVTM, CDR2 ANQGSEA. CDR3 residues: CSVRTGRTDTQYF. CDR3 nucleotide sequence: TGCAGCGTCCGGACAGGGAGAACAGATACGCAGTATTTT.

The J gene is TRBJ1-1, the V gene TRBV27, with 9 positions matching TRBD1. This CDR3 contains 17 residues. Germline trimming cut 7 bases from V and 2 bases from J; bases unmatched to any gene: 14. Germline-derived CDR1 and CDR2 are MNHEY and SMNVEV (reference sequence). The DNA for the CDR3 is TGTGCCAGCAATCGGAGGACAGGGGCGTCACTAAACACTGAAGCTTTCTTT. Protein product: CASNRRTGASLNTEAFF.

The chain employs TRBV28 and TRBJ1-5, with a tentative D call TRBD1 (5 bases). This CDR3 is 17 amino acids long. Trimming removed 3 bases from V and 1 base from J, with 16 bases in between. CDR1 is MDHEN and CDR2 is SYDVKM in the germline V gene. The CDR3 coding sequence is TGTGCCAGCAGTTTGGGAGGGGCAGCGATAAGCAATCAGCCCCAGCATTTT. Translated: CASSLGGAAISNQPQHF. Looking up the rest from reference TRBV28 and TRBJ1-5 gives the full variable domain: DVKVTQSSRYLVKRTGEKVFLECVQDMDHENMFWYRQDPGLGLRLIYFSYDVKMKEKGDIPEGYSVSREKKERFSLILESASTNQTSMYLCASSLGGAAISNQPQHFGDGTRLSIL.

The chain joins TRBV30 to TRBJ2-1; TRBD2 agrees at 8 bases. The CDR3 is 15 amino acids. The V gene's germline CDR1 is GTSNPN and CDR2 SVGIG (reference sequence). V lost 3 bases, J lost 3 bases, and 7 bases stayed unmatched. The CDR3 here is CAWRFAGGGYNEQFF. In nucleotides, the CDR3 is TGTGCCTGGAGGTTTGCGGGGGGCGGCTACAATGAGCAGTTCTTC.

The J gene is TRBJ1-4, the V gene TRBV29-1; 12 positions agree with TRBD1. V shed 7 bases, J shed 8 bases, and the junction held 14 bases outside the gene matches. From germline, CDR1 is SQVTM and CDR2 ANQGSEA. This CDR3 is built from 16 residues. CDR3 sequence reads: CSGTGTGGFEEEKLFF. DNA of the CDR3: TGCAGCGGAACCGGGACAGGGGGCTTCGAAGAAGAAAAACTGTTTTTT.

V usage is TRBV6-4 and J usage is TRBJ2-7; 14 bases line up with TRBD2. The CDR3 has 15 residues. The junction had 6 bases not matched to a gene; V was cut back by 7 bases and J by 4 bases. Germline CDR1 is MRHNA and CDR2 is SNTAGT. CDR3 sequence (DNA): TGTGCCAGCACCGGGACTAGCGGGAGATGTTACGAGCAGTACTTC. It codes for CASTGTSGRCYEQYF.

The rearrangement uses TRBV6-1 and TRBJ2-1, with 12 positions matching TRBD2. J was trimmed by 3 bases and V by 2 bases; bases with no gene match: 11. Germline-derived CDR1 and CDR2 are MNHNS and SASEGT. This CDR3 region has 19 residues. CDR3 in amino acids: CASSELRLAGGPFYNEQFF. The CDR3, as DNA: TGTGCCAGCAGTGAACTCCGGCTAGCGGGAGGGCCTTTCTACAATGAGCAGTTCTTC.

The chain carries TRBV30 and TRBJ2-7, with TRBD2 matching over 10 bases. The length of the CDR3 is 17 residues. Germline CDR1 GTSNPN, CDR2 SVGIG (reference sequence). With V trimmed by 0 bases and J by 2 bases, 10 bases remained unmatched. The CDR3 protein is CAWSVGWEREGTYEQYF. The DNA for the CDR3 is TGTGCCTGGAGTGTCGGGTGGGAGCGGGAGGGAACCTACGAGCAGTACTTC.

The J gene is TRBJ2-3, the V gene TRBV6-1; 9 bases agree with TRBD1. Germline CDR1 and CDR2: MNHNS and SASEGT. CDR3 size: 14 residues. Trimming took 10 bases from V and 3 from J; bases not matched to a gene: 8. This CDR3 is CATQHGQGTDTQYF. CDR3 nucleotides: TGTGCCACCCAACACGGACAGGGGACAGATACGCAGTATTTT.

V and J are TRBV4-3 and TRBJ1-6, with 8 bases aligning to TRBD1. The CDR3 extends over 15 amino acids. The trim removed 3 bases at V and 5 bases at J, leaving 3 bases unmatched. In germline, CDR1 is LGHNA, CDR2 YSLEER. The CDR3 DNA reads TGCGCCAGCAGCCAGGGGACAGGTGATAATTCACCCCTCCACTTT. Protein product: CASSQGTGDNSPLHF.

The chain is built from TRBV5-1 and TRBJ2-7; 12 bases line up with TRBD2. The V segment lost 4 bases and the J segment 3 bases; nucleotides outside the gene matches: 11. The CDR3 length is 17 residues. In germline, CDR1 is SGHRS, CDR2 YFSETQ. The CDR3 DNA sequence: TGCGCCAGCAGCGATCAACTAGCGGGAGGACCGGTCTACGAGCAGTACTTC. Protein: CASSDQLAGGPVYEQYF. Full variable domain (missing parts from reference TRBV5-1 and TRBJ2-7): KAGVTQTPRYLIKTRGQQVTLSCSPISGHRSVSWYQQTPGQGLQFLFEYFSETQRNKGNFPGRFSGRQFSNSRSEMNVSTLELGDSALYLCASSDQLAGGPVYEQYFGPGTRLTVT.

The chain combines TRBV9 with TRBJ2-2, with 11 bases identical to TRBD2. Losses at the gene ends were 1 base for V and 6 bases for J; bases not matched to a gene: 5. Germline V CDR1 and CDR2: SGDLS, YYNGEE. This CDR3 is built from 16 residues. For the CDR3, the DNA is TGTGCCAGCAGCGTAACTAGCGGGAGTCCGGCCGGGGAGCTGTTTTTT. Translated, it gives CASSVTSGSPAGELFF.

This chain joins TRBV1 and TRBJ2-7; TRBD1 is the table's D call and was not checked against the DNA. TRBV1 is termed a pseudogene. The CDR3 extends over 14 amino acids. The CDR3 loop is CTSRVDKSVYEQYF. CDR3 bases: TGCACCAGCAGGGTCGACAAGTCCGTCTACGAGCAGTACTTC.

The rearrangement links TRBV9 to TRBJ2-2; D is uncertain. The CDR3 extends over 13 amino acids. The V gene's germline CDR1 is SGDLS and CDR2 YYNGEE. Trimming stripped 0 bases from V and 5 bases from J, with 5 bases between. CDR3 residues: CASSVVRTGELFF. In nucleotides, the CDR3 is TGTGCCAGCAGCGTAGTCCGGACCGGGGAGCTGTTTTTT.

The rearrangement uses TRBV7-9 and TRBJ2-3; D unresolved. V lost 1 base to trimming and J lost 0 bases, with 8 bases between them. CDR1 is SEHNR, CDR2 FQNEAQ, per germline (reference sequence). The CDR3 totals 15 residues. In DNA, the CDR3 is TGTGCCAGCAGCTTAGGTTATCTAAGCACAGATACGCAGTATTTT. It encodes CASSLGYLSTDTQYF.

The chain combines TRBV5-1 with TRBJ2-1; TRBD2 might be the D (7 bases). The CDR3 spans 17 residues. Deletions cut 0 bases from V and 0 bases from J, with 13 bases between. In germline, CDR1 is SGHRS, CDR2 YFSETQ. CDR3 DNA: TGCGCCAGCAGCTTGGTTGGCGGGGGCTACTCCTACAATGAGCAGTTCTTC. Translation: CASSLVGGGYSYNEQFF.